This T cell receptor beta chain was documented in a study of OX40 agonist ivuxolimab in advanced cancers. At the level of the study: Ivuxolimab, an agonist antibody against OX40 (CD134), was given to patients.

Generated by immunoSEQ multiplex PCR, the TCRdb table keeps only in-frame clones and is missing some. The sample lists about 77,000 clones, about 85% occurring once. Concerning this clone: Its antigen remains unidentified.

Study findings and constraints: The antigen specificity of the peripheral T cells (those that were expanded) was not determined. The study found among the lowest clonal expansion in partial responders at 0.1-3.0 mg/kg. By week 6 at 0.1 to 3.0 mg/kg, blood CD4+ and CD8+ T cells had expanded clonally.

CDR1 LNHDA and CDR2 SQIVND come from the germline V gene (reference sequence). Between the trimmed V and J ends, which lost 3 bases and 6 bases, there was a span of 15 bases. This CDR3 region has 15 residues. The sequence derives from an adult with an advanced solid tumor such as melanoma, head and neck, liver or kidney cancer. The specimen comprised CD4+ or CD8+ T cells sorted from blood, sampled in a trial of the OX40 agonist ivuxolimab. V usage is TRBV19 and J usage is TRBJ1-5; D remains ambiguous. CDR3 residues: CASSMDGREGQPQHF. CDR3 nucleotide sequence: TGTGCCAGTAGTATGGACGGCCGTGAGGGTCAGCCCCAGCATTTT.